One and the same sample provided the 14 T cell receptor beta chains below, sequenced in a study of blood T cell repertoires in COVID-19. Repertoires were generated with immunoSEQ multiplex PCR, while TCRdb's copy carries only in-frame clones and drops some. The repertoire has tens of thousands of clones, around four fifths of them found once; the top ten carry approximately 12%. Sequencing was performed on peripheral blood. Receptors were obtained from a human donor in a cohort sampled during active COVID-19.

CDR3 in amino acids: CASSPNPTGSSNQPQHF. Written as DNA, the CDR3 is TGCGCCAGCAGCCCAAATCCGACAGGGTCGAGCAATCAGCCCCAGCATTTT. This rearrangement joins TRBV5-1 to TRBJ1-5, with 7 positions matching TRBD1. Trimming cost V 4 bases and J 1 base; bases outside gene matches: 11. The CDR3 covers 17 residues. Germline assignment: CDR1 SGHRS and CDR2 YFSETQ.

The J gene is TRBJ1-3, the V gene TRBV28, with D possibly being TRBD1 (6 bases). This CDR3 is built from 14 residues. The germline gives CDR1 MDHEN, CDR2 SYDVKM. Trimming left V 7 bases short and J 0 bases short, with 10 bases between. CDR3 coding DNA: TGTGCCAGCACTACAGGGAGCTCTGGAAACACCATATATTTT. This encodes CASTTGSSGNTIYF.

This clone occurred once. This specimen includes other DNA sequences encoding the same CDR3. The chain uses TRBV2 and TRBJ1-1, with 8 bases identical to TRBD1. The V gene end was trimmed by 5 bases and the J gene end by 5 bases; junction bases not matched to a gene: 4. The germline V gene encodes CDR1 SNHLY and CDR2 FYNNEI. The CDR3 runs 13 residues. The CDR3 DNA sequence: TGTGCCAGCAGTTCGGACAGGGAGACTGAAGCTTTCTTT. Its protein is CASSSDRETEAFF.

In its sample, this clone was seen once. The chain links TRBV6-5 to TRBJ2-7; 11 bases are shared with TRBD2. Germline loops: CDR1 MNHEY, CDR2 SVGAGI. The CDR3 is 15 residues long. J gave up 3 bases and V 5 bases, and 6 bases lay outside the gene matches. CDR3 sequence reads: CASSKTSGENYEQYF. For the CDR3, the DNA is TGTGCCAGCAGTAAGACTAGCGGGGAGAACTACGAGCAGTACTTC.

The chain links TRBV21-1 to TRBJ2-6; the D call TRBD1 from the table was never checked on the DNA. TRBV21-1 is an annotated pseudogene. CDR3 size: 17 residues. CDR3 sequence reads: CARRELGQSRGANVLTF. As DNA, the CDR3 is TGTGCCAGGAGGGAGCTGGGACAGTCAAGGGGGGCCAACGTCCTGACTTTC.

V gene TRBV12-3 or TRBV12-4 combines with J gene TRBJ2-2; D is uncertain. The V gene lost 7 bases and the J gene lost 5 bases, with 5 bases spanning the gap. The CDR3 is 11 amino acids. CDR3 nucleotides: TGTGCCAGCACCTATACCGGGGAGCTGTTTTTT. It encodes CASTYTGELFF.

The rearrangement links TRBV6-5 to TRBJ2-5, with D unresolved. The CDR3 is 13 residues long. The germline V and J ends were trimmed by 2 bases and 1 base, with 5 bases remaining between them. The V gene's germline CDR1 is MNHEY and CDR2 SVGAGI. The CDR3 is CASSYGIQETQYF. The CDR3 DNA reads as TGTGCCAGCAGTTACGGCATCCAAGAGACCCAGTACTTC.

This sequence joins TRBV11-2 and TRBJ1-1, with TRBD1 identical over 8 bases. Germline CDR1 and CDR2: SGHAT and FQNNGV. The CDR3 runs to 14 residues. J gave up 7 bases and V 2 bases, and 6 bases lay outside the gene matches. DNA of the CDR3: TGTGCCAGCAGCTTAATTACAGGGGGGCTTGAAGCTTTCTTT. This codes for CASSLITGGLEAFF. The full variable domain, rest sourced from reference TRBV11-2 and TRBJ1-1, is EAGVAQSPRYKIIEKRQSVAFWCNPISGHATLYWYQQILGQGPKLLIQFQNNGVVDDSQLPKDRFSAERLKGVDSTLKIQPAKLEDSAVYLCASSLITGGLEAFFGQGTRLTVV.

J is TRBJ2-6 and V is TRBV19; TRBD1 is a possible D gene (5 bases). Per the germline V gene, CDR1 is LNHDA and CDR2 is SQIVND (reference sequence). Trimming shortened V by 2 bases and J by 0 bases, and 8 bases separated the two germline ends. The CDR3 covers 16 residues. The CDR3 nucleotides read TGTGCCAGTAGTATAATGACAGTCTCTGGGGCCAACGTCCTGACTTTC. Its protein is CASSIMTVSGANVLTF.

The chain joins TRBV12-3 or TRBV12-4 to TRBJ2-2; D may be TRBD2 (6 bases). The germline V and J ends were trimmed by 3 bases and 7 bases, with 9 bases remaining between them. This CDR3 contains 13 residues. The CDR3: CASSFWGDGELFF. The CDR3 DNA reads as TGTGCCAGCAGTTTTTGGGGGGACGGGGAGCTGTTTTTT.

This chain connects TRBV5-1 to TRBJ1-4; 11 bases map to TRBD1. Germline V gene data show CDR1 as SGHRS and CDR2 as YFSETQ. J gave up 7 bases and V 1 base, and 6 bases lay outside the gene matches. The CDR3 totals 16 residues. CDR3 sequence: CASSLMAGTGGEKLFF. The CDR3 coding sequence is TGCGCCAGCAGCTTGATGGCCGGGACAGGGGGTGAAAAACTGTTTTTT.

V and J are TRBV18 and TRBJ2-1; D uncertain. The CDR3 contains 13 residues. The germline V and J ends were trimmed by 4 bases and 8 bases, with 12 bases remaining between them. In germline, CDR1 is KGHSH, CDR2 LQKENI. The chain's CDR3 is CASSRGARDEQFF. The CDR3 DNA sequence: TGTGCCAGCTCACGAGGAGCTAGAGATGAGCAGTTCTTC.

A few counts support this clone. The CDR3 region has the DNA TGTGCCAGCAGCCCCCTCCAAGGCAGGGGCTACAATTCACCCCTCCACTTT. It specifies CASSPLQGRGYNSPLHF. This chain joins TRBV7-9 and TRBJ1-6; perhaps TRBD1 as D (6 bases). Trimming stripped 5 bases from V and 7 bases from J, with 21 bases between. The CDR3 sequence is 17 residues long. Germline lookup yields CDR1 SEHNR and CDR2 FQNEAQ (reference sequence).

The chain employs TRBV29-1 and TRBJ1-1; no clear D. CDR1 and CDR2 from the germline V gene are SQVTM and ANQGSEA. V was shortened by 7 bases and J by 3 bases, with 6 bases between the two germline ends. The CDR3 is made up of 10 amino acids. The CDR3 nucleotides read TGCAGCGCCTTGTACACTGAAGCTTTCTTT. This codes for CSALYTEAFF.